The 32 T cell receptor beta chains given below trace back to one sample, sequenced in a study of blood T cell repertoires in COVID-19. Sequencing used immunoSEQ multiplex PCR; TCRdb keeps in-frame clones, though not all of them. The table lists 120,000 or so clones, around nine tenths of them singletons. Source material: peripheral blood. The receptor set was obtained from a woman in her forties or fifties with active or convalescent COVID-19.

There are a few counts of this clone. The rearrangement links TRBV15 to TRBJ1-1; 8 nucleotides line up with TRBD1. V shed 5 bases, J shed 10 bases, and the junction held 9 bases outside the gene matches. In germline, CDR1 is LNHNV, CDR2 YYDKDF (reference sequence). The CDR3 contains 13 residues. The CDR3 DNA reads TGTGCCACCAGCCTCGTGGGGGGGACAGGAGCTTTCTTT. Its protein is CATSLVGGTGAFF. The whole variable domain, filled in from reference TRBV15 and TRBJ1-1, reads DAMVIQNPRYQVTQFGKPVTLSCSQTLNHNVMYWYQQKSSQAPKLLFHYYDKDFNNEADTPDNFQSRRPNTSFCFLDIRSPGLGDTAMYLCATSLVGGTGAFFGQGTRLTVV.

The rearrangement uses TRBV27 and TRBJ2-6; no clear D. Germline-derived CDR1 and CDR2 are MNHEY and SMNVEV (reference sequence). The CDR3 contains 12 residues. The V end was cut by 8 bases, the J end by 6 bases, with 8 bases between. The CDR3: CASCCEANVLTF. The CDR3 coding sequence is TGTGCCAGCTGCTGCGAGGCCAACGTCCTGACTTTC.

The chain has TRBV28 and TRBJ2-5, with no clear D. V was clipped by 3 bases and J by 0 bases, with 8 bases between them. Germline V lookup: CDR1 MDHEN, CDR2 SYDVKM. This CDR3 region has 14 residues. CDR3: CASSLAQNQETQYF. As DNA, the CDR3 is TGTGCCAGCAGTTTGGCACAGAACCAAGAGACCCAGTACTTC.

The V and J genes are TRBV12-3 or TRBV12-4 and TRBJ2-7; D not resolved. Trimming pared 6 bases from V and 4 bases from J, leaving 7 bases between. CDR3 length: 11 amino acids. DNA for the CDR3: TGTGCCAGCAGCCTAATATACGAGCAGTACTTC. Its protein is CASSLIYEQYF.

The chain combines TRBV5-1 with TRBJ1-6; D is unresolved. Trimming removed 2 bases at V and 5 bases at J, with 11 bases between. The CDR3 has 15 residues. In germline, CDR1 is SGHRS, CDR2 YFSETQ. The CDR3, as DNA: TGCGCCAGCAGCTTAACAGTAGCGGATAATTCACCCCTCCACTTT. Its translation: CASSLTVADNSPLHF.

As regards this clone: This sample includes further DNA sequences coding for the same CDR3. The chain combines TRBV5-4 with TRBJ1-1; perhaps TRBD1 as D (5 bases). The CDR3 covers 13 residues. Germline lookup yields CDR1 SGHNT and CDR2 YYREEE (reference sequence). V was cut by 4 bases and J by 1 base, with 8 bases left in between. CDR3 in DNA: TGTGCCAGCAGCCTTGACAGGAACACTGAAGCTTTCTTT. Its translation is CASSLDRNTEAFF. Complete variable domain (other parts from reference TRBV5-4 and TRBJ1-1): ETGVTQSPTHLIKTRGQQVTLRCSSQSGHNTVSWYQQALGQGPQFIFQYYREEENGRGNFPPRFSGLQFPNYSSELNVNALELDDSALYLCASSLDRNTEAFFGQGTRLTVV.

Written as DNA, the CDR3 is TGTGCCACCAGTGATTTCGGGGATCAGCCCCAGCATTTT. As protein: CATSDFGDQPQHF. V is TRBV24-1 and J is TRBJ1-5, with no clear D. The CDR3 runs 13 residues. Germline CDR1 and CDR2: KGHDR and SFDVKD. V was trimmed by 1 base and J by 5 bases, leaving 5 bases between them.

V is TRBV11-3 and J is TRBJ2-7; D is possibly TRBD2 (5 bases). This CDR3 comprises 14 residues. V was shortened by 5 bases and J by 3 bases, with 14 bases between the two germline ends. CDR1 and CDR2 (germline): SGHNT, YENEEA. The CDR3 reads CASSTLEKGYEQYF. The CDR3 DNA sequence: TGTGCCAGCAGCACACTAGAGAAAGGCTACGAGCAGTACTTC.

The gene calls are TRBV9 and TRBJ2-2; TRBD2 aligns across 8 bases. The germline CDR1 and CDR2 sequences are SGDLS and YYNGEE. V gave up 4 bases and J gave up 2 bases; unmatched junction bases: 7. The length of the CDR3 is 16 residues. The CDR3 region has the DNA TGTGCCAGCAGCCGGGGGCGGGAGGCCAACACCGGGGAGCTGTTTTTT. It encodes CASSRGREANTGELFF. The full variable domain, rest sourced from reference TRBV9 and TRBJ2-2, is DSGVTQTPKHLITATGQRVTLRCSPRSGDLSVYWYQQSLDQGLQFLIQYYNGEERAKGNILERFSAQQFPDLHSELNLSSLELGDSALYFCASSRGREANTGELFFGEGSRLTVL.

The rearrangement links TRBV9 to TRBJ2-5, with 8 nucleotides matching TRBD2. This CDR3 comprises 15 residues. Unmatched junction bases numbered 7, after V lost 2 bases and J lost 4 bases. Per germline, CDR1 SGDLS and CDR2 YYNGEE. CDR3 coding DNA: TGTGCCAGCAGCGTGACCGGGAGGGGTGGAGAGACCCAGTACTTC. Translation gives CASSVTGRGGETQYF.

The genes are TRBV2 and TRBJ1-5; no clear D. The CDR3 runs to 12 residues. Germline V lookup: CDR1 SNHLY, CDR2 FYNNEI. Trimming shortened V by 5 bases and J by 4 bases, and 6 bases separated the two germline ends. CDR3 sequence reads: CASSLRNQPQHF. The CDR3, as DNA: TGTGCCAGCAGTCTCCGTAATCAGCCCCAGCATTTT.

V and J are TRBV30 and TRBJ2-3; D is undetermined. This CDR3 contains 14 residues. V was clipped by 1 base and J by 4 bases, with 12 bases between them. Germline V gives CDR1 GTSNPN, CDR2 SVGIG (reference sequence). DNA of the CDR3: TGTGCCTGGAGTGATATACTACCTCCAGATACGCAGTATTTT. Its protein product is CAWSDILPPDTQYF.

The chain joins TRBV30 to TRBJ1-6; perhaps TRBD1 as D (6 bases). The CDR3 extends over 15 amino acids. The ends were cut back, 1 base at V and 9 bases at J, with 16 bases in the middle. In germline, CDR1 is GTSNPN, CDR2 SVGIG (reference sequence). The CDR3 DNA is TGTGCCTGGAGTGGCTACAGGGTAGACCTTTCACCCCTCCACTTT. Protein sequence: CAWSGYRVDLSPLHF.

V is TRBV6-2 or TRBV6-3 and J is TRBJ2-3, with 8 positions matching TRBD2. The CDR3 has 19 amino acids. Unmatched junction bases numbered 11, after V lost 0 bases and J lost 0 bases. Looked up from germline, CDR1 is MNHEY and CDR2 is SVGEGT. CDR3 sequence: CASSYSPPPGLGSTDTQYF. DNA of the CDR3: TGTGCCAGCAGTTACTCACCCCCCCCGGGACTAGGGAGCACAGATACGCAGTATTTT.

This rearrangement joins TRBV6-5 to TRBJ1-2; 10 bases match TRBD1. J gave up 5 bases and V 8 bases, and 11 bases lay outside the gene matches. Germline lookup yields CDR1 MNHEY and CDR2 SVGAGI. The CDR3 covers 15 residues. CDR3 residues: CASRLTGGGWYGYTF. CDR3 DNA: TGTGCCAGCCGACTGACAGGGGGCGGTTGGTATGGCTACACCTTC.

The DNA for the CDR3 is TGTGCCAGTAGTATAACGGGACAGGGGAGGGATACGCAGTATTTT. Its translation: CASSITGQGRDTQYF. The genes are TRBV19 and TRBJ2-3, with 10 bases that match TRBD1. The germline CDR1 and CDR2 sequences are LNHDA and SQIVND (reference sequence). This CDR3 contains 15 residues. The J segment lost 6 bases and the V segment lost 2 bases, leaving 5 bases of the junction unmatched.

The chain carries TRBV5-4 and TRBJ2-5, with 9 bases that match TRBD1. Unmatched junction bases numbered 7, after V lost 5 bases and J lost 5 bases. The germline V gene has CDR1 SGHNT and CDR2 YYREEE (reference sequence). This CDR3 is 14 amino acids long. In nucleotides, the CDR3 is TGTGCCAGCAGTTCAACAGGGGGCATGGAGACCCAGTACTTC. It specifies CASSSTGGMETQYF.

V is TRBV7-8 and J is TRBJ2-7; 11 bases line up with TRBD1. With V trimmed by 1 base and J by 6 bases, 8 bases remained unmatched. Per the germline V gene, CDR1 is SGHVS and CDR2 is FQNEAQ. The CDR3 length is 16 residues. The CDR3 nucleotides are TGTGCCAGCAGCTTAGTTCCCCGAGGACAGGGGGCCGAGCAGTACTTC. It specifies CASSLVPRGQGAEQYF.

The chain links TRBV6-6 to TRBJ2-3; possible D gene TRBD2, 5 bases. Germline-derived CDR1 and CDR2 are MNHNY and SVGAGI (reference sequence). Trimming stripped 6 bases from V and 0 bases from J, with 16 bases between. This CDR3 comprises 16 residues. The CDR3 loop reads CASSNRAETSTDTQYF. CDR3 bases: TGTGCCAGCAGCAACCGAGCGGAAACTAGCACAGATACGCAGTATTTT.

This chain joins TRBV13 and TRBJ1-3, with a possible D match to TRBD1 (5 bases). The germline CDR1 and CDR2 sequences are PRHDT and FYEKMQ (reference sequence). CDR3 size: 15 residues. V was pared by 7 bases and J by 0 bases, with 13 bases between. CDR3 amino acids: CASKSRGYSGNTIYF. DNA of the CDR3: TGTGCCAGCAAGAGTAGGGGCTACTCTGGAAACACCATATATTTT.

In DNA form, the CDR3 reads TGTGCCAGCAACACAGGCGACGATAGCAATCAGCCCCAGCATTTT. Its translation is CASNTGDDSNQPQHF. The rearrangement joins TRBV28 to TRBJ1-5, with D perhaps TRBD1 (5 bases). CDR3 size: 15 residues. Trimming stripped 7 bases from V and 0 bases from J, with 13 bases between. CDR1 MDHEN and CDR2 SYDVKM come from the germline V gene.

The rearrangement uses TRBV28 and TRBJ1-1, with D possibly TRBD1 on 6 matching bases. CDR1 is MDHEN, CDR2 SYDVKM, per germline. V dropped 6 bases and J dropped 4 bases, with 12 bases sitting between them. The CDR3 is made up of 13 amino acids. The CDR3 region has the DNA TGTGCCAGCAGACAAACAGGGACCACTGAAGCTTTCTTT. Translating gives CASRQTGTTEAFF.

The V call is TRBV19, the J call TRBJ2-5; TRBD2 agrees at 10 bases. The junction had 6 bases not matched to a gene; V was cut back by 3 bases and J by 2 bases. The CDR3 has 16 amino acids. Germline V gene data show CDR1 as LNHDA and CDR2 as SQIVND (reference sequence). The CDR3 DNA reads TGTGCCAGTAGTATCCTAGCGGGAGAAGATCAAGAGACCCAGTACTTC. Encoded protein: CASSILAGEDQETQYF.

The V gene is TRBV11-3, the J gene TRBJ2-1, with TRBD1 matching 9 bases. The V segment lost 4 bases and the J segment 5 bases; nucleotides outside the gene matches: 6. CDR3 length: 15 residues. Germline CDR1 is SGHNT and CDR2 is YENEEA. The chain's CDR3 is CASSSGTGFDNEQFF. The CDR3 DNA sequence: TGTGCCAGCAGCTCAGGGACAGGGTTTGACAATGAGCAGTTCTTC.

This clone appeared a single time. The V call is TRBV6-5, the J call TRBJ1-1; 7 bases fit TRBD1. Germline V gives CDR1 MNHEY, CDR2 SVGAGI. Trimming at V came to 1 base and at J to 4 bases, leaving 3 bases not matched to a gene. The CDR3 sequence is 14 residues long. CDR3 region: CASSYFWDSTEAFF. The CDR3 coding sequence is TGTGCCAGCAGTTACTTTTGGGACAGCACTGAAGCTTTCTTT.

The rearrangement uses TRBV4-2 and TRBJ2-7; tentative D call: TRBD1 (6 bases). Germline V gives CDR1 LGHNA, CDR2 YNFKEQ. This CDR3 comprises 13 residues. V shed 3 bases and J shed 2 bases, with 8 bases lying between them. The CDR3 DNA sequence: TGTGCCAGCAGCCAGAACAGGGCCTACGAGCAGTACTTC. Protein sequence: CASSQNRAYEQYF.

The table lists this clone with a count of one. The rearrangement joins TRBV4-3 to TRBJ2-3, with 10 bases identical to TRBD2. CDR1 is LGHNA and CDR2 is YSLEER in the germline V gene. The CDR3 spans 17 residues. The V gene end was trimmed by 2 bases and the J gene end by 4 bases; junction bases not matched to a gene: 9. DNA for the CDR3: TGCGCCAGCAGCCAAAGGTCTAGCGGGAGTCGGGCAGATACGCAGTATTTT. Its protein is CASSQRSSGSRADTQYF.

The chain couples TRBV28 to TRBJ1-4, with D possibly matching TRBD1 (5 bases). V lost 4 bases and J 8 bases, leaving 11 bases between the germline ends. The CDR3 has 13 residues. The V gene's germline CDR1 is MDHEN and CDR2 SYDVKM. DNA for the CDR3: TGTGCCAGCAGTTCCAGGGTGCACGAAAAACTGTTTTTT. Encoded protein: CASSSRVHEKLFF.

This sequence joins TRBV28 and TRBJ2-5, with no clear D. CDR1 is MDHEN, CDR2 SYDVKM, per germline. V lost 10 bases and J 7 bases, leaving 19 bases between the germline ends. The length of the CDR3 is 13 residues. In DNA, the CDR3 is TGTGCCACCACAGTTTATATAGATGGGACCCAGTACTTC. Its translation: CATTVYIDGTQYF.

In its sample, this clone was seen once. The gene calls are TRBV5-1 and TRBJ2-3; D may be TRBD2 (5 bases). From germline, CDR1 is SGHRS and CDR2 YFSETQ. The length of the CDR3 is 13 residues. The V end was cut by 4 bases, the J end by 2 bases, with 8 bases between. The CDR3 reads CASSVDYTDTQYF. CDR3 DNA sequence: TGCGCCAGCAGCGTCGACTACACAGATACGCAGTATTTT. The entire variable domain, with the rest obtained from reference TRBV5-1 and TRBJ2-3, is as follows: KAGVTQTPRYLIKTRGQQVTLSCSPISGHRSVSWYQQTPGQGLQFLFEYFSETQRNKGNFPGRFSGRQFSNSRSEMNVSTLELGDSALYLCASSVDYTDTQYFGPGTRLTVL.

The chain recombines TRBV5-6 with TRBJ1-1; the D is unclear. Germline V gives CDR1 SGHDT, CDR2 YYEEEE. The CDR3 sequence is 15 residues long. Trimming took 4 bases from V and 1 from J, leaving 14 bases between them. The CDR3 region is CASSLSWASNTEAFF. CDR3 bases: TGTGCCAGCAGCCTTTCTTGGGCCTCGAACACTGAAGCTTTCTTT.

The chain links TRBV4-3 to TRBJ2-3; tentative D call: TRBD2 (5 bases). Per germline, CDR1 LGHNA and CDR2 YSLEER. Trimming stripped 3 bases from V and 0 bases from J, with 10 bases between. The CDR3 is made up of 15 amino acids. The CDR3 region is CASSQRSGSTDTQYF. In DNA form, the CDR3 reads TGCGCCAGCAGCCAGAGAAGCGGTAGCACAGATACGCAGTATTTT.